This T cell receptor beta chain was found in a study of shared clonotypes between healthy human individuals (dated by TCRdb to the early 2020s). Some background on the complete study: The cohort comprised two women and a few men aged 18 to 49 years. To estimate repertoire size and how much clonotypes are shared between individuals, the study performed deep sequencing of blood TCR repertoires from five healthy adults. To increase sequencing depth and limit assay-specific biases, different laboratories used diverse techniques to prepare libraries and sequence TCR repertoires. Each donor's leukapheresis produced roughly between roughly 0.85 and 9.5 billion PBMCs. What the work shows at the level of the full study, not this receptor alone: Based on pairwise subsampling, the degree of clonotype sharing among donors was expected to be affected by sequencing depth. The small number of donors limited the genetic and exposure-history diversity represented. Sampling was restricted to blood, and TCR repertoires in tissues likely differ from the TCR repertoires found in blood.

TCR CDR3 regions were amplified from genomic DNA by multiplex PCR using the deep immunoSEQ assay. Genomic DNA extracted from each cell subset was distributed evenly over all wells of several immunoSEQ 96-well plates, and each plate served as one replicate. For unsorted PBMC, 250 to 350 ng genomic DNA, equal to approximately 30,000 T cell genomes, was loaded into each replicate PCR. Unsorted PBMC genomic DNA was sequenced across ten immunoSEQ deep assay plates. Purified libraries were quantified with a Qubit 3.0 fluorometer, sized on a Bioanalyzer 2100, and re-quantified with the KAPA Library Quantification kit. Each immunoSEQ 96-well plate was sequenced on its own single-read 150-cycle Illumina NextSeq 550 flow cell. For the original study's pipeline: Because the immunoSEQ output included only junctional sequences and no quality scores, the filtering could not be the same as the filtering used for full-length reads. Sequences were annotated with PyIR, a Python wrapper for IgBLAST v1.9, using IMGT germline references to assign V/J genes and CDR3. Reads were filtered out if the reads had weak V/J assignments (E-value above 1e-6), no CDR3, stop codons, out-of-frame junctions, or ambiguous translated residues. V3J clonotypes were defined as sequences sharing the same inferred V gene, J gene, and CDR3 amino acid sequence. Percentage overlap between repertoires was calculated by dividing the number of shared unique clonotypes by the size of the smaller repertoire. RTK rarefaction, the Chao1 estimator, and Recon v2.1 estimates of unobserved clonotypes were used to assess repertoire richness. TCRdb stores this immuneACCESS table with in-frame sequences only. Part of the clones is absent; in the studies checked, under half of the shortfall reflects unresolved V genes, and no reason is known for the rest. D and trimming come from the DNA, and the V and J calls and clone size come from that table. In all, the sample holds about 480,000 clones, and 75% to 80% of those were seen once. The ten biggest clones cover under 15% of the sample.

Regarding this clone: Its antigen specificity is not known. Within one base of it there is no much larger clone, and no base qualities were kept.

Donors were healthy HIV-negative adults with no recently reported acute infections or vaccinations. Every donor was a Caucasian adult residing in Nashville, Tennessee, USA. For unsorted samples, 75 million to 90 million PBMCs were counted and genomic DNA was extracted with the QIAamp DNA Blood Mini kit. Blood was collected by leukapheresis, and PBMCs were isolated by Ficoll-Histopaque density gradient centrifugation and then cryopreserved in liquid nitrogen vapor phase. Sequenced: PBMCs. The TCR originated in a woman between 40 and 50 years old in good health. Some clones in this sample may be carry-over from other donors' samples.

The nucleotides are TGCGCCAGCAGCCAAGATAACAGATTGCCATCCTACGAGCAGTACTTC. Its translation reads: CASSQDNRLPSYEQYF. This receptor chain uses TRBV4-1 and TRBJ2-5; the D gene is not confidently resolved. The last part of the DNA fits TRBJ2-7 better; the J call may be wrong. CDR1 is given as MGHRA and CDR2 as YSYEKL, both from the germline V gene. CDR3 length: 16 amino acids, cysteine to phenylalanine. Just the 48-base CDR3 DNA is kept, in frame starting at base 1.